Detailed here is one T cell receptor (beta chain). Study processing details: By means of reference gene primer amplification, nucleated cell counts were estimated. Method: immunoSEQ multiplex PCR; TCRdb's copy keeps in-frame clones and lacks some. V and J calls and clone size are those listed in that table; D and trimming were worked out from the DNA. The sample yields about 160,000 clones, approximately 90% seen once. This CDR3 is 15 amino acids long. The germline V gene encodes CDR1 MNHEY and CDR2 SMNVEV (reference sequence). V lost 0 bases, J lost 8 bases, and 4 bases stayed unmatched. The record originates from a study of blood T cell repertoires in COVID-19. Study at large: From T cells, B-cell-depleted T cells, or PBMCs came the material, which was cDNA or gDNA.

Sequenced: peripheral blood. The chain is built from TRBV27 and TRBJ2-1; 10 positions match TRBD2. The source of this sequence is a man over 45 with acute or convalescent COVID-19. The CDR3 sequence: CASSLSSGRTHEQFF. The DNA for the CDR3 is TGTGCCAGCAGTTTATCTAGCGGGAGGACACATGAGCAGTTCTTC.